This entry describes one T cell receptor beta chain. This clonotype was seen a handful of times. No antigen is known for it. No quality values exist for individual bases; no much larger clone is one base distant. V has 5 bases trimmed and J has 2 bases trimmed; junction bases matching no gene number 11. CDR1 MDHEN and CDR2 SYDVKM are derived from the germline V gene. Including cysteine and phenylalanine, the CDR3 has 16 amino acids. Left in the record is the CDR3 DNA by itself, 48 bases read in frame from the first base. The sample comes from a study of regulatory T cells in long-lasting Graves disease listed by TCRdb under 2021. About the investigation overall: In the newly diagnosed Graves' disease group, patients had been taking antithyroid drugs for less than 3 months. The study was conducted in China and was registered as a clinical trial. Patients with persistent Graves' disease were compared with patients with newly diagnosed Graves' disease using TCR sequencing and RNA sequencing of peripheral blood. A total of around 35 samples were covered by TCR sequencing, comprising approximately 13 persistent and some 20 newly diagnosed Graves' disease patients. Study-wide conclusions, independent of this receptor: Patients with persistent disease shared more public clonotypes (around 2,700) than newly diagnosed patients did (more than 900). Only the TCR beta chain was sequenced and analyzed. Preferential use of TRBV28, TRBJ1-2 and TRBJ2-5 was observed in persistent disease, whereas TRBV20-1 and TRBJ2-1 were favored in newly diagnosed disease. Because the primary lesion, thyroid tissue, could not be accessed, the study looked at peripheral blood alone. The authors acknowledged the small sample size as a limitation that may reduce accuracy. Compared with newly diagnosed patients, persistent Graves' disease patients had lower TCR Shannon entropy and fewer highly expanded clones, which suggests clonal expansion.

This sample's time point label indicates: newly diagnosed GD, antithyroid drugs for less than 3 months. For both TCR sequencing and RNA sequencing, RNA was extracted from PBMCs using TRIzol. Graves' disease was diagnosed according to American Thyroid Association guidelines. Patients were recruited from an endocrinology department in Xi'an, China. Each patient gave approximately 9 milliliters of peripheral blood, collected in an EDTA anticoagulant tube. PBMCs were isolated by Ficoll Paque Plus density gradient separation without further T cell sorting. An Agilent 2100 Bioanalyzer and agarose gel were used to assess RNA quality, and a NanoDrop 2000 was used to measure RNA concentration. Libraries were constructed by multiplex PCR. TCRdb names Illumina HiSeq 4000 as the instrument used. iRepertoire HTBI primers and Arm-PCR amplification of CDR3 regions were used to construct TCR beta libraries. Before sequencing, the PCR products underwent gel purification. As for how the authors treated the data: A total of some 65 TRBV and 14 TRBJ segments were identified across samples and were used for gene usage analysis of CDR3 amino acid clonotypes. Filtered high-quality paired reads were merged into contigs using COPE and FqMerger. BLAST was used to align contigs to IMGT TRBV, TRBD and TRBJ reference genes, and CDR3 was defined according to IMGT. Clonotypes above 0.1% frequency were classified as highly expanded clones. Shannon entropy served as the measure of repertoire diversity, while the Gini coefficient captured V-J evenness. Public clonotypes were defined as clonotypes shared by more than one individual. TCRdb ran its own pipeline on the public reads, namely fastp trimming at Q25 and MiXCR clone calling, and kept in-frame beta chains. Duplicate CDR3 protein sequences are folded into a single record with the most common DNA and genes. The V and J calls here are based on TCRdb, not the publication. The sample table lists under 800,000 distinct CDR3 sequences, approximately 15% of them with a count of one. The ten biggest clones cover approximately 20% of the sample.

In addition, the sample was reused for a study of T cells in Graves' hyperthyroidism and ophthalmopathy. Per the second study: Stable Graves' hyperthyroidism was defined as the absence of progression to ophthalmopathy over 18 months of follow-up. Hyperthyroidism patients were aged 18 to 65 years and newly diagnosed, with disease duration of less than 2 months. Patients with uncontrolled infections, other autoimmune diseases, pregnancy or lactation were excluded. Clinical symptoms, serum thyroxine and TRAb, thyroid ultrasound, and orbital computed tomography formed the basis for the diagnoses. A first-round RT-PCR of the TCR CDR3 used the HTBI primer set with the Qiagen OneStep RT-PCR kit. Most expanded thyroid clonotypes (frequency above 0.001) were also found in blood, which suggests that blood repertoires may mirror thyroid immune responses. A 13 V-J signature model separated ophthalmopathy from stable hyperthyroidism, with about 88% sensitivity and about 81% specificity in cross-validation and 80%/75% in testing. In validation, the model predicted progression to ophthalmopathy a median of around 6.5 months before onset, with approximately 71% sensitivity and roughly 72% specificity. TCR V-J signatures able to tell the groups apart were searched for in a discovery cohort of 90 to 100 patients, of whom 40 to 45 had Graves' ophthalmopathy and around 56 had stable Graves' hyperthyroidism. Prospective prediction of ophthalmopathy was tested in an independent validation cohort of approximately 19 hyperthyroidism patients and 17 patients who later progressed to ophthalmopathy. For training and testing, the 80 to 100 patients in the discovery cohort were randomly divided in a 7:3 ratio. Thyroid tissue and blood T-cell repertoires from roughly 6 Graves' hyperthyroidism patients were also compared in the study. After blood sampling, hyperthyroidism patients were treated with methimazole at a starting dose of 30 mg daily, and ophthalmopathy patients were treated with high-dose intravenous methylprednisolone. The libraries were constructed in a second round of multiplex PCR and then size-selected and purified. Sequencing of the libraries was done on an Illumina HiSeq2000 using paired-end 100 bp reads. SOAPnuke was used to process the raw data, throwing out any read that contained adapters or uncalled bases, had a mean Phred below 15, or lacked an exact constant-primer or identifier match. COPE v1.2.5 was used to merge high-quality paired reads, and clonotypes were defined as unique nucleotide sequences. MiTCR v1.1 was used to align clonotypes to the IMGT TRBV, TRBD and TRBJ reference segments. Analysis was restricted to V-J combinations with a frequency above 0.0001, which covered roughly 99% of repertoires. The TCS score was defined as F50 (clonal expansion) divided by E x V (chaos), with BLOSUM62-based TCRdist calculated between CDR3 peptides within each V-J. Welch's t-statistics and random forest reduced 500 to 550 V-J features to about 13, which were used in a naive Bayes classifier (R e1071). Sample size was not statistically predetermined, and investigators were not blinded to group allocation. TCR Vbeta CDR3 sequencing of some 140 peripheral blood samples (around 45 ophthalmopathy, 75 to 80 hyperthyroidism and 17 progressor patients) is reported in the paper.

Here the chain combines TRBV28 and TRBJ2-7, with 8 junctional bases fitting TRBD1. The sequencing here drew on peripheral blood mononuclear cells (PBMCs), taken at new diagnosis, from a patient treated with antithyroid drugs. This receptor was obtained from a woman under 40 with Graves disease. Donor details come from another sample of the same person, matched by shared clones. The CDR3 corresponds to CASSRDSGGQPYEQYF. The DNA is TGTGCCAGCAGTAGAGACTCAGGGGGCCAACCCTACGAGCAGTACTTC.